The 29 T cell receptor beta chains given below trace back to one sample, sequenced in a study of human T cells and chemical hapten exposure. Documented time point: pre-sensitization, week 0. Treatment of the sample: therapeutic diphenylcyclopropenone sensitization with weekly scalp DPC. TCRdb recomputed calls from the RACE reads with MiXCR, one row per CDR3 protein. Of more than 75,000 distinct CDR3 sequences listed, around 10% were seen once; the top ten hold around 3.6%. Specimen: whole blood, collected in connection with sensitization to the hapten diphenylcyclopropenone (DPC). Every receptor here comes from a middle-aged woman with alopecia areata. Some clones in this sample may be carry-over from other donors' samples.

Only a few counts were recorded for this clonotype. The V gene is TRBV20-1, the J gene TRBJ2-3; possibly TRBD2 for D (6 bases). This CDR3 is 13 amino acids long. Germline V gene data show CDR1 as DFQATT and CDR2 as SNEGSKA (reference sequence). The ends were cut back, 3 bases at V and 6 bases at J, with 13 bases in the middle. In DNA form, the CDR3 reads TGCAGTGCTAGCCCGGGACTTCATGATACGCAGTATTTT. It codes for CSASPGLHDTQYF.

This clonotype came up many times. Here the CDR3 reads CASSLARQAPYGYTF. In DNA, the CDR3 is TGTGCCAGCAGCTTGGCCCGACAGGCTCCCTATGGCTACACCTTC. The chain couples TRBV5-4 to TRBJ1-2, with D possibly matching TRBD1 (6 bases). This CDR3 is 15 amino acids long. Germline CDR1 is SGHNT and CDR2 is YYREEE (reference sequence). V was cut by 0 bases and J by 4 bases, with 13 bases left in between.

This clonotype came up many times. The CDR3 spells CASSLDPLRASYEQYF. The CDR3 DNA follows: TGTGCCAGCAGCTTGGATCCTCTAAGGGCGAGCTACGAGCAGTACTTC. This chain links TRBV5-6 with TRBJ2-7; no clear D. The CDR3 sequence is 16 residues long. Per the germline V gene, CDR1 is SGHDT and CDR2 is YYEEEE. Trimming left V 0 bases short and J 3 bases short, with 16 bases between.

The chain couples TRBV12-3 or TRBV12-4 to TRBJ2-1; 12 bases are shared with TRBD2. This CDR3 spans 16 amino acids. Unmatched junction bases numbered 10, after V lost 6 bases and J lost 7 bases. CDR3 DNA: TGTGCCAGCAGCCTAGCGGGGGGGCGAGGGCAAAATGAGCAGTTCTTC. The encoded protein is CASSLAGGRGQNEQFF.

This clonotype was detected ten times or more. The chain recombines TRBV6-6 with TRBJ1-4, with a possible D match to TRBD1 (5 bases). Germline assignment: CDR1 MNHNY and CDR2 SVGAGI (reference sequence). The CDR3 loop spans 14 amino acids. The ends were cut back, 5 bases at V and 4 bases at J, with 11 bases in the middle. The CDR3 coding sequence is TGTGCCAGCAGTAGAGGGGAGCTTAATGAAAAACTGTTTTTT. This translates into CASSRGELNEKLFF.

The chain combines TRBV27 with TRBJ2-2; D remains unclear. Looked up from germline, CDR1 is MNHEY and CDR2 is SMNVEV (reference sequence). The length of the CDR3 is 11 residues. Trimming pared 5 bases from V and 8 bases from J, leaving 6 bases between. CDR3: CASSGVGELFF. The CDR3 DNA sequence: TGTGCCAGCAGTGGGGTAGGGGAGCTGTTTTTT.

This rearrangement joins TRBV13 to TRBJ2-7; 15 positions agree with TRBD2. The trim removed 4 bases at V and 6 bases at J, leaving 7 bases unmatched. CDR3 size: 16 residues. The V gene's germline CDR1 is PRHDT and CDR2 FYEKMQ (reference sequence). CDR3 protein: CASSSRTSGRASEQYF. The CDR3 bases are TGTGCCAGCAGCTCCCGGACTAGCGGGAGGGCCAGCGAGCAGTACTTC.

This chain links TRBV18 with TRBJ2-5; D not resolved. The V and J ends lost 3 bases and 0 bases respectively, with 5 bases between them. Germline V gives CDR1 KGHSH, CDR2 LQKENI. The CDR3 has 13 amino acids. CDR3 DNA sequence: TGTGCCAGCTCACCGACGGACCAAGAGACCCAGTACTTC. Protein: CASSPTDQETQYF.

This clonotype has a count of ten or more. V usage is TRBV6-2 or TRBV6-3 and J usage is TRBJ2-5; TRBD1 matches 9 bases. CDR3 length: 14 residues. From germline, CDR1 is MNHEY and CDR2 SVGEGT. V was pared by 5 bases and J by 5 bases, with 6 bases of the junction left unmatched. CDR3 coding DNA: TGTGCCAGCAGTCCCGGACAGGGGCGGGAGACCCAGTACTTC. Amino acid sequence: CASSPGQGRETQYF.

This clonotype has only a few counts. The chain uses TRBV4-2 and TRBJ2-1; TRBD2 aligns across 7 bases. The CDR3 runs to 17 residues. Germline V gene sequence: CDR1 LGHNA, CDR2 YNFKEQ. V gave up 1 base and J gave up 0 bases; unmatched junction bases: 6. CDR3 region: CASSQVSGWSSYNEQFF. The CDR3, as DNA: TGTGCCAGCAGCCAAGTTAGCGGGTGGAGCTCCTACAATGAGCAGTTCTTC.

This clonotype was counted between two and nine times. The chain employs TRBV4-2 and TRBJ2-2, with 7 bases identical to TRBD2. The CDR3 is made up of 15 amino acids. The V and J ends lost 2 bases and 7 bases, in that order; junction bases with no gene match: 7. Germline-derived CDR1 and CDR2 are LGHNA and YNFKEQ. The CDR3, as DNA: TGTGCCAGCAGCCAAAATCCCGGGGAGGGCGGGGAGCTGTTTTTT. It encodes CASSQNPGEGGELFF.

In this sample, this clonotype turned up many times. The chain combines TRBV7-2 with TRBJ2-2; no reliable D call. Germline V CDR1 and CDR2: SGHTA, FQGNSA. The CDR3 runs 14 residues. V lost 4 bases and J 4 bases, leaving 10 bases between the germline ends. In nucleotides, the CDR3 is TGTGCCAGCAGCTATAGAACAGCCACCGGGGAGCTGTTTTTT. This encodes CASSYRTATGELFF.

This clonotype has ten or more counts. This chain links TRBV18 with TRBJ2-2, with D perhaps given as TRBD1 or TRBD2 (5 bases each). Germline CDR1 KGHSH, CDR2 LQKENI. V was cut by 1 base and J by 1 base, with 10 bases left in between. The CDR3 runs 16 residues. The CDR3 DNA reads as TGTGCCAGCTCACCACAGGGGAGTCTGAACACCGGGGAGCTGTTTTTT. Translating gives CASSPQGSLNTGELFF.

Of note for this clonotype: Given a much more abundant clone one base away, this may be a read error. CDR3 nucleotide sequence: TGCAGCGCCGGGACTTCCCCGCGCGGTGTGCAGTTCTTC. Protein product: CSAGTSPRGVQFF. The V call is TRBV29-1, the J call TRBJ2-1; D may be TRBD2 (6 bases). Germline assignment: CDR1 SQVTM and CDR2 ANQGSEA. This CDR3 comprises 13 residues. V shed 7 bases and J shed 12 bases, with 22 bases lying between them.

In regard to this clonotype: A much larger clone is a single base away; this may be a read error. V gene TRBV3-1 combines with J gene TRBJ1-1; no firm D call. The CDR3 length is 14 residues. Per the germline V gene, CDR1 is LGHDT and CDR2 is YNNKEL (reference sequence). With 2 bases removed from V and 0 bases from J, the gap between germline ends came to 7 bases. This CDR3 reads CASSQYGLNTEAFF. The CDR3 DNA reads as TGTGCCAGCAGCCAATATGGCTTGAACACTGAAGCTTTCTTT. Together with reference TRBV3-1 and TRBJ1-1, the CDR3 gives the full variable domain: DTAVSQTPKYLVTQMGNDKSIKCEQNLGHDTMYWYKQDSKKFLKIMFSYNNKELIINETVPNRFSPKSPDKAHLNLHINSLELGDSAVYFCASSQYGLNTEAFFGQGTRLTVV.

At least ten counts were recorded for this clonotype. This chain connects TRBV6-2 or TRBV6-3 to TRBJ2-7; D possibly corresponds to TRBD2 (6 bases). The CDR3 runs to 18 residues. Trimming took off 4 bases at V and 2 bases at J, with 24 bases between the two ends. CDR1 and CDR2 from the germline V gene are MNHEY and SVGEGT. This CDR3 reads CASSSDYPLKGNPYEQYF. CDR3 nucleotide sequence: TGTGCCAGCAGTTCGGACTATCCGCTCAAGGGAAATCCCTACGAGCAGTACTTC.

The chain carries TRBV28 and TRBJ1-6; a weak D match, TRBD1 (5 bases). The CDR3 runs 15 residues. Between the trimmed V and J ends, which lost 4 bases and 4 bases, there was a span of 11 bases. In germline, CDR1 is MDHEN, CDR2 SYDVKM. The CDR3 DNA reads TGTGCCAGCAGTTACGAAAAGGGGTATAATTCACCCCTCCACTTT. Protein product: CASSYEKGYNSPLHF.

The chain joins TRBV10-1 to TRBJ2-3; D remains unclear. V was shortened by 3 bases and J by 1 base, with 11 bases between the two germline ends. There are 15 residues in the CDR3. Looked up from germline, CDR1 is WNHNN and CDR2 is SYGVQD (reference sequence). The CDR3 coding sequence is TGCGCCAGCAGTGACCGGGCCGGTCGCACAGATACGCAGTATTTT. The encoded protein is CASSDRAGRTDTQYF.

This clonotype appeared many times. The rearrangement joins TRBV5-4 to TRBJ2-1; D possibly matches TRBD1 or TRBD2 (6 bases each). Germline CDR1 SGHNT, CDR2 YYREEE (reference sequence). Trimming removed 4 bases from V and 7 bases from J, with 21 bases in between. The CDR3 covers 16 residues. The DNA for the CDR3 is TGTGCCAGCAGCCCTCCCCCCGGGGGCCGTGGGAATGAGCAGTTCTTC. Translating it yields CASSPPPGGRGNEQFF.

This clonotype was picked up many times. This chain connects TRBV5-1 to TRBJ2-7, with 9 bases fitting TRBD1. Germline CDR1 is SGHRS and CDR2 is YFSETQ. The CDR3 is 15 amino acids. V dropped 5 bases and J dropped 6; count of bases not matched to a gene: 12. In nucleotides, the CDR3 is TGCGCCAGCAGTTCCGGGACAGGGACAATCGTCGAGCAGTACTTC. It encodes CASSSGTGTIVEQYF.

In its sample, this clonotype was seen many times. The genes are TRBV27 and TRBJ2-7; 9 bases are a match to TRBD1. The V gene's germline CDR1 is MNHEY and CDR2 SMNVEV (reference sequence). Trimming removed 6 bases from V and 5 bases from J; junction bases left unmatched: 2. The CDR3 length is 12 residues. As DNA, the CDR3 is TGTGCCAGCAGCTGGACAGGGGACGAGCAGTACTTC. It codes for CASSWTGDEQYF.

In this sample, this clonotype turned up many times. The chain links TRBV18 to TRBJ1-1, with D possibly TRBD1 on 6 matching bases. Trimming shortened V by 3 bases and J by 2 bases, and 13 bases separated the two germline ends. This CDR3 comprises 15 residues. Germline V gene sequence: CDR1 KGHSH, CDR2 LQKENI. CDR3 protein: CASSPRGGVNTEAFF. DNA of the CDR3: TGTGCCAGCTCACCGAGGGGGGGCGTCAACACTGAAGCTTTCTTT.

There are many counts of this clonotype. The chain recombines TRBV20-1 with TRBJ2-3; 8 bases line up with TRBD2. V dropped 7 bases and J dropped 3; count of bases not matched to a gene: 12. The CDR3 is 15 residues long. Germline V lookup: CDR1 DFQATT, CDR2 SNEGSKA (reference sequence). The CDR3 bases are TGCAGTGGTTACGGGCCGGGACTAGGTACAGATACGCAGTATTTT. As protein: CSGYGPGLGTDTQYF.

About this clonotype: At one end the junction does not follow the germline gene, possibly because of a read error. The chain carries TRBV7-6 and TRBJ1-2; D perhaps matches TRBD1 (6 bases). The germline V gene encodes CDR1 SGHVS and CDR2 FNYEAQ. This CDR3 is 15 amino acids long. CDR3 sequence reads: CTSSPTPEGVNGYTF. In nucleotides, the CDR3 is TGTACCAGCAGCCCCACCCCCGAGGGGGTGAATGGCTACACCTTC. Complete variable domain (other parts from reference TRBV7-6 and TRBJ1-2): GAGVSQSPRYKVTKRGQDVALRCDPISGHVSLYWYRQALGQGPEFLTYFNYEAQQDKSGLPNDRFSAERPEGSISTLTIQRTEQRDSAMYRCTSSPTPEGVNGYTFGSGTRLTVV.

This clonotype was picked up many times. The chain recombines TRBV9 with TRBJ1-5, with TRBD1 as a possible D gene (5 bases). The V and J ends lost 3 bases and 5 bases respectively, with 12 bases between them. The CDR3 has 14 residues. Per the germline V gene, CDR1 is SGDLS and CDR2 is YYNGEE. CDR3 region: CASSAGTSDQPQHF. The CDR3 bases are TGTGCCAGCAGCGCCGGGACTTCCGATCAGCCCCAGCATTTT.

At least ten counts were recorded for this clonotype. The rearrangement links TRBV12-3 or TRBV12-4 to TRBJ2-7; 8 nucleotides align to TRBD1. Losses at the gene ends were 4 bases for V and 6 bases for J; bases not matched to a gene: 14. This CDR3 is built from 16 residues. The CDR3 DNA is TGTGCCAGCAGTTCAATCCGCGGACAGGGAGGTACCGAGCAGTACTTC. Protein: CASSSIRGQGGTEQYF.

This sequence joins TRBV29-1 and TRBJ2-1; TRBD2 aligns across 7 bases. Germline lookup yields CDR1 SQVTM and CDR2 ANQGSEA. The trim removed 4 bases at V and 4 bases at J, leaving 10 bases unmatched. The CDR3 totals 15 residues. The CDR3 is CSVGRQAGEYNEQFF. CDR3 sequence (DNA): TGCAGCGTTGGTCGGCAGGCGGGGGAATACAATGAGCAGTTCTTC.

This clonotype was seen many times. The gene calls are TRBV7-2 and TRBJ1-2, with D perhaps matching TRBD1 (6 bases). The ends were cut back, 1 base at V and 2 bases at J, with 8 bases in the middle. The CDR3 totals 14 residues. The germline CDR1 and CDR2 sequences are SGHTA and FQGNSA. For the CDR3, the DNA is TGTGCCAGCAGCTTAGGAAGGGGGAACTATGGCTACACCTTC. It codes for CASSLGRGNYGYTF.

The table lists this clonotype with many counts. This chain links TRBV12-3 or TRBV12-4 with TRBJ2-1; possibly TRBD2 for D (6 bases). CDR3 size: 13 residues. V was trimmed by 1 base and J by 9 bases, leaving 10 bases between them. DNA for the CDR3: TGTGCCAGCAGTTTAGACGGGGGAGGTGAGCAGTTCTTC. Residues: CASSLDGGGEQFF.